A single sample is the source of the 9 T cell receptor beta chains below, sequenced in a study of cytomegalovirus exposure and HLA in healthy donors. In the PCR, 60 Vbeta and 13 Jbeta primers were used. The table came from immunoSEQ multiplex PCR; TCRdb's copy has only in-frame clones and leaves some out. The sample yields 100,000 to 150,000 clones, roughly 80% seen once. Specimen: PBMCs. The receptors stem from a man in his late teens or twenties in good health and CMV-seropositive.

The V and J genes are TRBV5-1 and TRBJ2-6; D gene uncertain. Germline V CDR1 and CDR2: SGHRS, YFSETQ. This CDR3 contains 14 residues. With 2 bases removed from V and 2 bases from J, the gap between germline ends came to 5 bases. For the CDR3, the DNA is TGCGCCAGCAGCTTAGTAGCTGGGGCCAACGTCCTGACTTTC. Residues: CASSLVAGANVLTF. Full variable domain (rest looked up from reference TRBV5-1 and TRBJ2-6): KAGVTQTPRYLIKTRGQQVTLSCSPISGHRSVSWYQQTPGQGLQFLFEYFSETQRNKGNFPGRFSGRQFSNSRSEMNVSTLELGDSALYLCASSLVAGANVLTFGAGSRLTVL.

The genes are TRBV7-9 and TRBJ2-3; TRBD2 agrees at 10 bases. The CDR3 is made up of 14 amino acids. Germline loops: CDR1 SEHNR, CDR2 FQNEAQ (reference sequence). The junction had 2 bases not matched to a gene; V was cut back by 4 bases and J by 4 bases. CDR3 residues: CASSYLAGADTQYF. The CDR3 DNA is TGTGCCAGCAGCTATCTAGCGGGAGCAGATACGCAGTATTTT.

V and J are TRBV7-2 and TRBJ2-3, with D unclear. The V gene lost 2 bases and the J gene lost 0 bases, with 3 bases spanning the gap. This CDR3 is built from 13 residues. Germline CDR1 and CDR2: SGHTA and FQGNSA. CDR3 nucleotide sequence: TGTGCCAGCAGCTTACCTAGCACAGATACGCAGTATTTT. Encoded protein: CASSLPSTDTQYF.

V is TRBV6-6 and J is TRBJ1-6, with D hard to call. This CDR3 has 15 amino acids. Germline V lookup: CDR1 MNHNY, CDR2 SVGAGI (reference sequence). Trimming took off 7 bases at V and 7 bases at J, with 17 bases between the two ends. Written as DNA, the CDR3 is TGTGCCAGCAAACCAACCCTCCTCGGGAATTCACCCCTCCACTTT. Translation: CASKPTLLGNSPLHF.

The rearrangement uses TRBV4-1 and TRBJ1-1; the D gene is possibly TRBD1 (5 bases). CDR1 is MGHRA, CDR2 YSYEKL, per germline. Trimming shortened V by 0 bases and J by 7 bases, and 15 bases separated the two germline ends. This CDR3 has 15 amino acids. This CDR3 is CASSQDRTSEGEAFF. Here the CDR3 DNA reads TGCGCCAGCAGCCAAGACAGGACATCAGAAGGTGAAGCTTTCTTT.

This clone has only a few counts. This chain connects TRBV13 to TRBJ1-4, with D possibly being TRBD1 (6 bases). CDR1 PRHDT and CDR2 FYEKMQ come from the germline V gene (reference sequence). CDR3 length equals 17 residues. V shed 2 bases and J shed 4 bases, with 17 bases lying between them. Written as DNA, the CDR3 is TGTGCCAGCAGCTTATATTCGGGACAAAGCATTAATGAAAAACTGTTTTTT. It translates to CASSLYSGQSINEKLFF.

V and J are TRBV30 and TRBJ1-2; a weak D match, TRBD1 (5 bases). The CDR3 totals 14 residues. The germline V gene has CDR1 GTSNPN and CDR2 SVGIG (reference sequence). V was cut by 2 bases and J by 0 bases, with 10 bases left in between. CDR3 sequence reads: CAWSRTPTNYGYTF. CDR3 in DNA: TGTGCCTGGAGTAGGACACCGACTAACTATGGCTACACCTTC.

This chain links TRBV4-1 with TRBJ2-5, with 14 nucleotides matching TRBD2. The DNA end is a closer match to TRBJ2-7, so the J assignment may be wrong. Germline values: CDR1 MGHRA, CDR2 YSYEKL. This CDR3 is built from 16 residues. The CDR3 DNA follows: TGCGCCAGCAGCCAGAGCGGGACTAGCGGGAGTGACGAGCAGTACTTC. Amino acid sequence: CASSQSGTSGSDEQYF.

This sequence joins TRBV19 and TRBJ1-6, with 11 bases matching TRBD1. After removal of 3 bases from V and 11 bases from J, the junction contained 9 bases not matched to a gene. This CDR3 has 16 amino acids. Germline-derived CDR1 and CDR2 are LNHDA and SQIVND (reference sequence). DNA for the CDR3: TGTGCCAGTAGTATTGGACAGGGGGCGTCGCGTCCACCCCTCCACTTT. Its protein is CASSIGQGASRPPLHF.